The 2 T cell receptor beta chains below all came from one sample that was sequenced in a study of blood T cell repertoires in COVID-19. TCRdb's table, derived via immunoSEQ multiplex PCR, lists solely in-frame clones and lacks some. The data show over 200,000 clones, 70% to 90% seen once. Sequencing was carried out using PBMCs or T cells enriched from blood (not recorded which). The receptors stem from a man aged 25 to 40 who had recovered from COVID-19.

The rearrangement uses TRBV28 and TRBJ1-2; D unresolved. The V and J ends lost 3 bases and 5 bases respectively, with 10 bases between them. Per germline, CDR1 MDHEN and CDR2 SYDVKM. The CDR3 runs 13 residues. Here the CDR3 DNA reads TGTGCCAGCAGTTTGGGCTGGGTTTATGGCTACACCTTC. Translating it yields CASSLGWVYGYTF.

This clone was observed a single time. This chain uses TRBV13 with TRBJ1-2; no reliable D call. The germline V gene has CDR1 PRHDT and CDR2 FYEKMQ (reference sequence). The CDR3 covers 15 residues. V lost 5 bases, J lost 8 bases, and 21 bases lay in between. The CDR3 region is CASSLYPDSGSGYTF. DNA for the CDR3: TGTGCCAGCAGCCTATATCCGGACTCTGGATCCGGCTACACCTTC.